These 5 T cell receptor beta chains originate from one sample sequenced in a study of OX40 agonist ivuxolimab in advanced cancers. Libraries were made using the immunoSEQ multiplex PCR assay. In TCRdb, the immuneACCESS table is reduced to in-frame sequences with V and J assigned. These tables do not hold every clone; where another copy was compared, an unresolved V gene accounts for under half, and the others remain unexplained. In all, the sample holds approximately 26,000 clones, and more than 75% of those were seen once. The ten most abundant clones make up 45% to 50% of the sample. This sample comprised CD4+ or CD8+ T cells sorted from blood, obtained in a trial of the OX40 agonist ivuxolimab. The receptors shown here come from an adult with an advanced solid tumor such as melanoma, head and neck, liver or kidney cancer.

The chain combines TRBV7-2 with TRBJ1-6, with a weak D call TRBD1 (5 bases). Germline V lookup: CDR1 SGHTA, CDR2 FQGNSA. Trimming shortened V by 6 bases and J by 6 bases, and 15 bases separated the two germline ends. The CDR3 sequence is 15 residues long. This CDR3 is CASSAQGIGNSPLHF. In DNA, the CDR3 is TGTGCCAGCAGTGCTCAGGGCATTGGTAATTCACCCCTCCACTTT.

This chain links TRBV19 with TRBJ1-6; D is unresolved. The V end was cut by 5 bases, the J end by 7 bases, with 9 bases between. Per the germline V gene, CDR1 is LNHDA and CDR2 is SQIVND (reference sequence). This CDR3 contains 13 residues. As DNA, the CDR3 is TGTGCCAGTAGTCCGGTCTTGAATTCACCCCTCCACTTT. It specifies CASSPVLNSPLHF. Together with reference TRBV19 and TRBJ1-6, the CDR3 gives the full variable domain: DGGITQSPKYLFRKEGQNVTLSCEQNLNHDAMYWYRQDPGQGLRLIYYSQIVNDFQKGDIAEGYSVSREKKESFPLTVTSAQKNPTAFYLCASSPVLNSPLHFGNGTRLTVT.

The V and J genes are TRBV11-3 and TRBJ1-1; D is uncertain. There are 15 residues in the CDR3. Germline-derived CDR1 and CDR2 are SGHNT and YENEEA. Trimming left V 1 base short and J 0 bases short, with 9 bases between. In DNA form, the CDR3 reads TGTGCCAGCAGCTTAGTGGCAGGATTGAACACTGAAGCTTTCTTT. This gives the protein CASSLVAGLNTEAFF. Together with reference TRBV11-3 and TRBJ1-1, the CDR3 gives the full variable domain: EAGVVQSPRYKIIEKKQPVAFWCNPISGHNTLYWYLQNLGQGPELLIRYENEEAVDDSQLPKDRFSAERLKGVDSTLKIQPAELGDSAVYLCASSLVAGLNTEAFFGQGTRLTVV.

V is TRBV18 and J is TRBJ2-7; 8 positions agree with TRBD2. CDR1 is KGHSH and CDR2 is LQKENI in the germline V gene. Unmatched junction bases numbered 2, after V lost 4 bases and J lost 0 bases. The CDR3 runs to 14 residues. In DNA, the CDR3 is TGTGCCAGCTCACTGCGGGGGGACTCCTACGAGCAGTACTTC. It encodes CASSLRGDSYEQYF.

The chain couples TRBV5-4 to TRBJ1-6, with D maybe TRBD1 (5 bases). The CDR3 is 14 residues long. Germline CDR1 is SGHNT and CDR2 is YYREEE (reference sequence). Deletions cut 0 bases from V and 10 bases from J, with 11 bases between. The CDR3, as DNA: TGTGCCAGCAGCTTGGCCAGGGACCAGTCACCCCTCCACTTT. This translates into CASSLARDQSPLHF. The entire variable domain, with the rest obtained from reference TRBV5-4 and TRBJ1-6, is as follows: ETGVTQSPTHLIKTRGQQVTLRCSSQSGHNTVSWYQQALGQGPQFIFQYYREEENGRGNFPPRFSGLQFPNYSSELNVNALELDDSALYLCASSLARDQSPLHFGNGTRLTVT.